These T cell receptor beta chains were read from a single sample in a study of blood T cell repertoires in COVID-19. Assay used: immunoSEQ multiplex PCR; TCRdb lists only in-frame clones, some missing. This table has approximately 350,000 clones, 85% to 90% appearing once. Material for sequencing was peripheral blood. The source is a woman in her seventies with COVID-19, enrolled during active disease. Each CDR3 is given with its conserved first and last residue. The D gene is left open where the match is weak. The size of a clone is reported for some rows only, either as once, few or many, or as a class for expanded clones.

j_gene: TRBJ1-4; abundance: once; len: 15; d_gene: -; v_gene: TRBV7-9; CDR3aa: CASSRWARGWEKLFF; CDR3nt: TGTGCCAGCAGCCGATGGGCGCGGGGCTGGGAAAAACTGTTTTTT
j_gene: TRBJ1-2; abundance: once; len: 15; d_gene: -; v_gene: TRBV7-8; CDR3aa: CASSLARGGHYGYTF; CDR3nt: TGTGCCAGCAGCTTAGCGCGCGGGGGCCACTATGGCTACACCTTC
j_gene: TRBJ1-2; abundance: -; len: 13; d_gene: TRBD1; v_gene: TRBV6-5; CDR3aa: CASSPGTGEGYTF; CDR3nt: TGTGCCAGCAGCCCCGGGACAGGGGAAGGCTACACCTTC
j_gene: TRBJ2-2; abundance: once; len: 13; d_gene: TRBD1; v_gene: TRBV27; CDR3aa: CASGTARPGELFF; CDR3nt: TGTGCCAGCGGGACAGCCCGGCCCGGGGAGCTGTTTTTT
j_gene: TRBJ1-1; abundance: -; len: 12; d_gene: -; v_gene: TRBV28; CDR3aa: CASSFGGTEAFF; CDR3nt: TGTGCCAGCAGTTTTGGGGGGACTGAAGCTTTCTTT
j_gene: TRBJ2-3; abundance: -; len: 16; d_gene: TRBD1; v_gene: TRBV5-8; CDR3aa: CASSLFTGGLTDTQYF; CDR3nt: TGTGCCAGCAGCTTGTTTACAGGGGGCCTTACAGATACGCAGTATTTT
j_gene: TRBJ2-5; abundance: -; len: 15; d_gene: TRBD2; v_gene: TRBV15; CDR3aa: CATSQTSGVPAAQYF; CDR3nt: TGTGCCACCAGCCAGACTAGCGGGGTCCCGGCGGCCCAGTACTTC
j_gene: TRBJ2-4; abundance: -; len: 16; d_gene: -; v_gene: TRBV19; CDR3aa: CASSIPPGGGKNIQYF; CDR3nt: TGTGCCAGTAGTATACCCCCCGGGGGAGGCAAAAACATTCAGTACTTC
j_gene: TRBJ2-1; abundance: -; len: 13; d_gene: TRBD1; v_gene: TRBV7-2; CDR3aa: CASSLYGQGEQFF; CDR3nt: TGTGCCAGCAGCTTATACGGACAGGGAGAGCAGTTCTTC
j_gene: TRBJ2-4; abundance: -; len: 13; d_gene: -; v_gene: TRBV28; CDR3aa: CASNRVAKNIQYF; CDR3nt: TGTGCCAGCAATCGAGTAGCCAAAAACATTCAGTACTTC
j_gene: TRBJ2-3; abundance: -; len: 18; d_gene: TRBD2; v_gene: TRBV7-3; CDR3aa: CASSPRASGGALSDTQYF; CDR3nt: TGTGCCAGCAGCCCAAGGGCTAGCGGGGGGGCTTTGTCAGATACGCAGTATTTT
j_gene: TRBJ2-6; abundance: once; len: 18; d_gene: TRBD1; v_gene: TRBV19; CDR3aa: CASSIEGGAISGANVLTF; CDR3nt: TGTGCCAGTAGTATAGAAGGGGGCGCGATCTCTGGGGCCAACGTCCTGACTTTC
j_gene: TRBJ1-2; abundance: once; len: 14; d_gene: -; v_gene: TRBV19; CDR3aa: CASSNQGWNYGYTF; CDR3nt: TGTGCCAGTAGTAATCAGGGTTGGAACTATGGCTACACCTTC
j_gene: TRBJ1-2; abundance: -; len: 15; d_gene: -; v_gene: TRBV7-2; CDR3aa: CASSPVAGGNYGYTF; CDR3nt: TGTGCCAGCAGCCCGGTCGCCGGGGGGAACTATGGCTACACCTTC